The clone carrying this T cell receptor beta chain came up many times. Antigen specificity is unknown. The germline CDR1 and CDR2 sequences are KGHSH and LQKENI. V lost 3 bases and J 5 bases, leaving 14 bases between the germline ends. The CDR3 is made up of 15 amino acids. TCRdb recomputed calls from the 5' RACE reads with MiXCR, one row per CDR3 protein. The sample holds around 78,000 distinct CDR3 sequences; roughly a sixth are singletons and the top ten take 15%. The sample is drawn from a study of neurological immune-mediated disorders. Whole-study findings and limits: Sharing of CDR3 amino acid sequences among expanded clones across subjects was absent, suggesting private repertoires in all groups.

Sequencing was carried out using PBMCs. This TCR was sampled from a middle-aged woman in good health. V and J are TRBV18 and TRBJ2-1, with a tentative D call TRBD2 (5 bases). CDR3 coding DNA: TGTGCCAGCTCACCCCTTGAGGGATTCAACAATGAGCAGTTCTTC. Protein sequence: CASSPLEGFNNEQFF.